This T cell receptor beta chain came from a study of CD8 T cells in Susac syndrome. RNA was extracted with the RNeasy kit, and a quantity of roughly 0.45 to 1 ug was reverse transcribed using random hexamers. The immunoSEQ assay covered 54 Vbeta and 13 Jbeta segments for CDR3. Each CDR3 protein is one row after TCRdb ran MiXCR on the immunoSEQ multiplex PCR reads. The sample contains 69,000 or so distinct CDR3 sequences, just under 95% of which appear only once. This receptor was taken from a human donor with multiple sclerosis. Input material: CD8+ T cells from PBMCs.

CDR3 coding DNA: TGCACCAGCAGCCAAGATTGCATTGGGGGCCGGGGTGAGCAGTACTTC. Translation gives CTSSQDCIGGRGEQYF. The chain couples TRBV1 to TRBJ2-7; the table's TRBD1 call for D was not verified on the DNA. TRBV1 is noted as a pseudogene. This CDR3 is built from 16 residues.